A single sample is the source of the 18 T cell receptor beta chains below, sequenced in a study of T cells after posttransplantation cyclophosphamide. The repertoire was sequenced with immunoSEQ multiplex PCR; TCRdb's copy has only in-frame clones and lacks some. The repertoire shows about 5,400 clones, none seen only once; the top ten take around 16%. Busulfan-fludarabine conditioning, marrow transplant, and cyclophosphamide on days +3 and +4 were administered. The sequencing here drew on PBMCs, taken after allogeneic stem cell transplant with posttransplant cyclophosphamide. Every receptor here comes from a female patient between 30 and 45 years old who received an allogeneic stem cell transplant from an unrelated donor, was CMV-positive, and had acute and chronic GVHD. Some T cells may possibly be graft donor cells.

This clone was recorded at least ten times. The chain recombines TRBV11-2 with TRBJ2-7; D is possibly TRBD2 (7 bases). The CDR3 is made up of 15 amino acids. The germline gives CDR1 SGHAT, CDR2 FQNNGV. Trimming left V 0 bases short and J 4 bases short, with 13 bases between. As DNA, the CDR3 is TGTGCCAGCAGCTTAGAAGGGGGAGGGGAATACGAGCAGTACTTC. It is translated as CASSLEGGGEYEQYF.

This clone was counted at least ten times. The junction does not match germline at one end; this may be a read error. This chain links TRBV7-9 with TRBJ2-7; possible D gene TRBD1, 6 bases. Germline CDR1 and CDR2: SEHNR and FQNEAQ (reference sequence). The CDR3 spans 12 residues. CDR3 nucleotides: TGTGCCAGCAGTTATGCCACAGGGCCGAGCGGCTTC. Translating it yields CASSYATGPSGF.

The chain has TRBV2 and TRBJ2-3, with TRBD2 matching over 14 bases. The junction had 9 bases not matched to a gene; V was cut back by 3 bases and J by 4 bases. CDR1 and CDR2 (germline): SNHLY, FYNNEI. CDR3 length equals 18 residues. CDR3: CASSDPGTSGREADTQYF. Written as DNA, the CDR3 is TGTGCCAGCAGTGATCCCGGGACTAGCGGGAGAGAAGCAGATACGCAGTATTTT.

This clone was recorded at least ten times. This chain links TRBV2 with TRBJ2-7, with 7 bases matching TRBD2. Germline assignment: CDR1 SNHLY and CDR2 FYNNEI. The V segment lost 3 bases and the J segment 1 base; nucleotides outside the gene matches: 9. The CDR3 has 16 residues. The CDR3: CASSDLAGVVSYEQYF. CDR3 sequence (DNA): TGTGCCAGCAGTGACCTGGCGGGAGTGGTTTCCTACGAGCAGTACTTC.

This clone was recorded many times. The CDR3 sequence: CASSLARGLYYNEQFF. CDR3 sequence (DNA): TGTGCCAGCAGCTTAGCCAGGGGACTATACTACAATGAGCAGTTCTTC. The chain has TRBV7-9 and TRBJ2-1; the D gene is possibly TRBD2 (7 bases). The CDR3 has 16 residues. Trimming left V 0 bases short and J 3 bases short, with 12 bases between. Germline V gene sequence: CDR1 SEHNR, CDR2 FQNEAQ (reference sequence).

This clone occurred many times. V is TRBV5-4 and J is TRBJ2-7; 8 bases are shared with TRBD2. CDR1 is SGHNT, CDR2 YYREEE, per germline (reference sequence). After removal of 3 bases from V and 4 bases from J, the junction contained 6 bases not matched to a gene. CDR3 size: 14 residues. CDR3: CASSSSGSGYEQYF. In DNA, the CDR3 is TGTGCCAGCAGCTCGAGCGGGAGTGGGTACGAGCAGTACTTC. Based on the CDR3 plus reference TRBV5-4 and TRBJ2-7, the full variable domain is ETGVTQSPTHLIKTRGQQVTLRCSSQSGHNTVSWYQQALGQGPQFIFQYYREEENGRGNFPPRFSGLQFPNYSSELNVNALELDDSALYLCASSSSGSGYEQYFGPGTRLTVT.

In this sample, this clone turned up many times. The chain recombines TRBV9 with TRBJ1-3, with 8 nucleotides matching TRBD1. Germline trimming cut 3 bases from V and 2 bases from J; bases unmatched to any gene: 4. The CDR3 runs 15 residues. Germline V CDR1 and CDR2: SGDLS, YYNGEE. The CDR3 coding sequence is TGTGCCAGCAGCGCCGGACAGGGTGCTGGAAACACCATATATTTT. Translated, it gives CASSAGQGAGNTIYF. Full variable domain (rest looked up from reference TRBV9 and TRBJ1-3): DSGVTQTPKHLITATGQRVTLRCSPRSGDLSVYWYQQSLDQGLQFLIQYYNGEERAKGNILERFSAQQFPDLHSELNLSSLELGDSALYFCASSAGQGAGNTIYFGEGSWLTVV.

This clone was recorded many times. The V call is TRBV6-5, the J call TRBJ2-1; D unresolved. The V and J ends lost 6 bases and 0 bases respectively, with 9 bases between them. The CDR3 runs to 14 residues. The germline CDR1 and CDR2 sequences are MNHEY and SVGAGI. CDR3 residues: CASSYLSSYNEQFF. In DNA, the CDR3 is TGTGCCAGCAGCTACCTGAGCTCCTACAATGAGCAGTTCTTC.

This clone has just a few counts. The chain has TRBV2 and TRBJ1-6; D is uncertain. The CDR3 is 13 residues long. V dropped 5 bases and J dropped 11 bases, with 13 bases sitting between them. Germline V CDR1 and CDR2: SNHLY, FYNNEI. CDR3 sequence: CASSLTRMTPLHF. The CDR3 DNA reads TGTGCCAGCAGTTTGACGAGGATGACACCCCTCCACTTT.

By frequency in the sample, this clone is medium-sized. This chain links TRBV6-5 with TRBJ2-2; the D is unclear. The CDR3 consists of 13 residues. Trimming removed 10 bases at V and 0 bases at J, with 9 bases between. Germline V gene lookup returns CDR1 MNHEY and CDR2 SVGAGI. This chain's CDR3 is CATRSTNTGELFF. The CDR3 DNA is TGTGCCACCAGGAGTACGAACACCGGGGAGCTGTTTTTT.

The rearrangement joins TRBV25-1 to TRBJ2-3, with TRBD2 identical over 11 bases. After removal of 3 bases from V and 4 bases from J, the junction contained 6 bases not matched to a gene. The CDR3 has 16 residues. CDR1 is MGHDK, CDR2 SYGVNS, per germline. Here the CDR3 DNA reads TGTGCCAGCAGTGATAGCGGGAGGGCATCATCAGATACGCAGTATTTT. Protein: CASSDSGRASSDTQYF.

The sample holds many counts of this clone. The chain links TRBV19 to TRBJ2-3; TRBD2 matches 7 bases. Unmatched junction bases numbered 4, after V lost 6 bases and J lost 1 base. The CDR3 has 14 amino acids. Germline lookup yields CDR1 LNHDA and CDR2 SQIVND (reference sequence). CDR3: CASSRLARTDTQYF. DNA for the CDR3: TGTGCCAGTAGCCGACTAGCCCGCACAGATACGCAGTATTTT.

This clone was observed many times. The gene calls are TRBV11-2 and TRBJ2-7, with unresolved D. V lost 3 bases and J lost 5, with 8 bases in between. Looked up from germline, CDR1 is SGHAT and CDR2 is FQNNGV. CDR3 length: 12 amino acids. DNA for the CDR3: TGTGCCAGCAGCTTTGCCGCGAACGAGCAGTACTTC. The encoded protein is CASSFAANEQYF.

The table lists this clone with many counts. This chain connects TRBV6-1 to TRBJ2-1; TRBD1 matches at 10 bases. This CDR3 is 11 amino acids long. V shed 5 bases, J shed 14 bases, and the junction held 3 bases outside the gene matches. CDR1 MNHNS and CDR2 SASEGT come from the germline V gene. In nucleotides, the CDR3 is TGTGCCAGCAGTCGACAGGGGGCTAAGTTCTTC. Translating gives CASSRQGAKFF.

This clone was seen ten or more times. The chain joins TRBV2 to TRBJ2-1, with 11 bases lining up with TRBD1. CDR3 length: 13 residues. Trimming cost V 11 bases and J 7 bases; bases outside gene matches: 7. Per the germline V gene, CDR1 is SNHLY and CDR2 is FYNNEI. The CDR3 nucleotides are TGTGCCGGGCCGGGACAGGGGGTTAATGAGCAGTTCTTC. Its translation: CAGPGQGVNEQFF.

This clone was counted ten times or more. The V call is TRBV11-2, the J call TRBJ2-2; tentatively, D is TRBD2 (6 bases). V lost 4 bases and J lost 5, with 17 bases in between. The CDR3 covers 16 residues. CDR1 is SGHAT and CDR2 is FQNNGV in the germline V gene. The CDR3 protein is CASSWQSHRGTGELFF. DNA of the CDR3: TGTGCCAGCAGCTGGCAGAGTCATCGGGGGACCGGGGAGCTGTTTTTT. Looking up the rest from reference TRBV11-2 and TRBJ2-2 gives the full variable domain: EAGVAQSPRYKIIEKRQSVAFWCNPISGHATLYWYQQILGQGPKLLIQFQNNGVVDDSQLPKDRFSAERLKGVDSTLKIQPAKLEDSAVYLCASSWQSHRGTGELFFGEGSRLTVL.

This clone has at least ten counts. One end of the junction does not line up with germline, which may come from a read error. V and J are TRBV29-1 and TRBJ2-1; 8 nucleotides match TRBD1. This CDR3 spans 15 amino acids. Germline assignment: CDR1 SQVTM and CDR2 ANQGSEA. Here the CDR3 reads CSVDRGRGSDNEQFF. For the CDR3, the DNA is TGCAGCGTTGACAGGGGGCGCGGCTCCGACAATGAGCAGTTCTTC.

In its sample, this clone was seen many times. The rearrangement joins TRBV13 to TRBJ2-4, with D perhaps TRBD1 (6 bases). V was pared by 6 bases and J by 7 bases, with 16 bases between. Germline V lookup: CDR1 PRHDT, CDR2 FYEKMQ (reference sequence). The CDR3 has 14 residues. The CDR3: CASSWGQVRNIQYF. The DNA for the CDR3 is TGTGCCAGCAGTTGGGGGCAGGTGCGGAACATTCAGTACTTC.